Listed here are 9 T cell receptor beta chains from one sample, sequenced in a study of shared clonotypes between healthy human individuals. Sequencing was performed with immunoSEQ multiplex PCR; in TCRdb, only in-frame clones are kept and a portion is missing. The sample includes approximately 2.4 million clones, roughly 95% seen only once; the top ten take roughly 0.13%. The sequenced material came from naive CD4+ T cells sorted from blood. Subset described: CD45RA+ positively selected. These receptor sequences come from a man between 18 and 29 years old in good health.

The J gene is TRBJ2-3, the V gene TRBV5-1, with 9 bases that match TRBD2. The CDR3 loop spans 15 amino acids. The germline V gene encodes CDR1 SGHRS and CDR2 YFSETQ. Unmatched junction bases numbered 8, after V lost 3 bases and J lost 6 bases. DNA of the CDR3: TGCGCCAGCAGCTCCCTGGCGGGGGGGCTTGATACGCAGTATTTT. It codes for CASSSLAGGLDTQYF.

The chain joins TRBV5-1 to TRBJ1-3; the match to TRBD1 covers 9 bases. CDR1 is SGHRS, CDR2 YFSETQ, per germline. The CDR3 consists of 13 residues. V lost 7 bases, J lost 8 bases, and 7 bases stayed unmatched. CDR3 nucleotide sequence: TGCGCCAGCCGAGGGACAGGGAGAGACACCATATATTTT. Translation gives CASRGTGRDTIYF.

The chain recombines TRBV6-1 with TRBJ2-1, with TRBD1 identical over 7 bases. V shed 2 bases and J 8 bases; nucleotides not matched to a gene: 18. The CDR3 runs 18 residues. The germline V gene has CDR1 MNHNS and CDR2 SASEGT. The CDR3 protein is CASSENVKGASNHYEQFF. The CDR3 DNA sequence: TGTGCCAGCAGTGAAAATGTGAAGGGGGCTTCTAATCACTATGAGCAGTTCTTC.

This chain connects TRBV6-6 to TRBJ1-2; TRBD1 is a possible D gene (6 bases). CDR1 and CDR2 (germline): MNHNY, SVGAGI (reference sequence). V was shortened by 8 bases and J by 4 bases, with 8 bases between the two germline ends. This CDR3 comprises 11 residues. The CDR3 DNA follows: TGTGCCAGCGGACAGCTCTATGGCTACACCTTC. Translating it yields CASGQLYGYTF.

The V and J genes are TRBV10-1 and TRBJ2-7; the match to TRBD1 covers 9 bases. The trim removed 5 bases at V and 7 bases at J, leaving 9 bases unmatched. This CDR3 contains 14 residues. The germline CDR1 and CDR2 sequences are WNHNN and SYGVQD (reference sequence). Here the CDR3 reads CASSKGTGLGEQYF. For the CDR3, the DNA is TGCGCCAGCAGTAAAGGGACAGGGCTGGGGGAGCAGTACTTC.

V and J are TRBV6-5 and TRBJ1-2; the D gene is possibly TRBD1 (6 bases). V was shortened by 6 bases and J by 4 bases, with 15 bases between the two germline ends. Germline lookup yields CDR1 MNHEY and CDR2 SVGAGI. CDR3 length: 14 residues. CDR3 bases: TGTGCCAGCAGCCTAGCGGGGGGCGGCTATGGCTACACCTTC. Translating gives CASSLAGGGYGYTF.

The chain is built from TRBV19 and TRBJ1-2; D gene uncertain. The CDR3 contains 11 residues. V was trimmed by 10 bases and J by 6 bases, leaving 12 bases between them. Per the germline V gene, CDR1 is LNHDA and CDR2 is SQIVND (reference sequence). The CDR3 bases are TGTGCCACTACGAACGGGAATGGCTACACCTTC. Its translation is CATTNGNGYTF.

This clone has just one count. The chain has TRBV9 and TRBJ2-1; 7 nucleotides agree with TRBD2. CDR3 length: 12 amino acids. Germline V gene data show CDR1 as SGDLS and CDR2 as YYNGEE. The ends lost 4 bases at V and 8 bases at J; junction bases unmatched: 3. CDR3 protein: CASSRLAHEQFF. CDR3 bases: TGTGCCAGCAGCAGACTAGCCCATGAGCAGTTCTTC.

Points on this clone: Distinct nucleotide sequences in the sample also encode this CDR3. The chain uses TRBV6-5 and TRBJ2-7; the D is unclear. V gave up 0 bases and J gave up 0 bases, with 9 bases separating them. CDR3 length: 15 residues. Germline values: CDR1 MNHEY, CDR2 SVGAGI. Written as DNA, the CDR3 is TGTGCCAGCAGTTACTCACGAGACCCCTCCTACGAGCAGTACTTC. Protein product: CASSYSRDPSYEQYF.